This T cell receptor beta chain was sequenced for a study of cytomegalovirus exposure and HLA in healthy donors. This clone was seen only a few times. Germline loops: CDR1 MNHEY, CDR2 SMNVEV (reference sequence). The CDR3 length is 16 residues. Trimming stripped 3 bases from V and 3 bases from J, with 15 bases between. Amplification used 60 Vbeta primers and 13 Jbeta primers. TCRdb keeps only in-frame clones here, not all; method: immunoSEQ multiplex PCR. The table records 30,000 to 40,000 clones, 44% of them present only once. The V and J genes are TRBV27 and TRBJ1-5, with a possible D match to TRBD1 (6 bases). Material for sequencing was PBMCs. The source of this sequence is a woman aged 45-59 years in good health and CMV-seronegative. The CDR3 sequence is CASSLLGQGINQPQHF. DNA for the CDR3: TGTGCCAGCAGTTTGCTGGGACAAGGGATCAATCAGCCCCAGCATTTT.